Presented here are 8 T cell receptor beta chains from one specimen sequenced in a study of blood T cell repertoires in COVID-19. Here immunoSEQ multiplex PCR was the method, and the copy in TCRdb shows in-frame clones only, minus some. Seen here are fewer than 150,000 clones, around 76% observed once, and the top ten hold roughly a tenth. The sequenced sample was peripheral blood. These receptors all come from a human donor in a cohort sampled during active COVID-19.

J is TRBJ2-7 and V is TRBV5-6; 7 nucleotides agree with TRBD2. V shed 0 bases and J 0 bases; nucleotides not matched to a gene: 0. The CDR3 is 14 amino acids. Germline loops: CDR1 SGHDT, CDR2 YYEEEE. In DNA, the CDR3 is TGTGCCAGCAGCTTGGGCGGGGGCTCCTACGAGCAGTACTTC. This sequence encodes CASSLGGGSYEQYF.

The V call is TRBV6-1, the J call TRBJ1-5, with D uncertain. The CDR3 contains 13 residues. With 1 base removed from V and 5 bases from J, the gap between germline ends came to 6 bases. Looked up from germline, CDR1 is MNHNS and CDR2 is SASEGT. The CDR3 sequence is CASSEGPYQPQHF. CDR3 nucleotides: TGTGCCAGCAGTGAAGGGCCATATCAGCCCCAGCATTTT.

The J gene is TRBJ2-1, the V gene TRBV12-5, with D possibly TRBD1 on 6 matching bases. The CDR3 sequence is 16 residues long. The germline V gene has CDR1 LGHNT and CDR2 FRNRAP. With 3 bases removed from V and 3 bases from J, the gap between germline ends came to 15 bases. The CDR3 DNA reads TGTGCTAGTGGTTTTTCGGGGACACTGGGCTACAATGAGCAGTTCTTC. Amino acids: CASGFSGTLGYNEQFF.

The gene calls are TRBV5-4 and TRBJ2-5; TRBD2 agrees at 7 bases. The CDR3 is 16 amino acids. Trimming took 10 bases from V and 3 from J; bases not matched to a gene: 18. The V gene's germline CDR1 is SGHNT and CDR2 YYREEE (reference sequence). CDR3 in DNA: TGTGCCGTCCCGCAGAGGACGGGGGGTTCCGAAGAGACCCAGTACTTC. This gives the protein CAVPQRTGGSEETQYF.

This sequence joins TRBV7-3 and TRBJ2-3; D uncertain. V was cut by 2 bases and J by 6 bases, with 9 bases left in between. The CDR3 length is 13 residues. Germline loops: CDR1 SGHTA, CDR2 FQGTGA. CDR3 amino acids: CASSLVLADTQYF. The CDR3 DNA is TGTGCCAGCAGCTTAGTCTTGGCTGATACGCAGTATTTT.

This clone was detected only a few times. This chain links TRBV5-1 with TRBJ1-1, with 8 positions matching TRBD1. Trimming took 0 bases from V and 4 from J; bases not matched to a gene: 8. The germline V gene has CDR1 SGHRS and CDR2 YFSETQ. This CDR3 spans 16 amino acids. The CDR3 DNA sequence: TGCGCCAGCAGCTTGGGGGTCTTGCAGGGGGCCACTGAAGCTTTCTTT. It codes for CASSLGVLQGATEAFF.

The chain recombines TRBV18 with TRBJ2-6; unclear D gene. V was cut by 3 bases and J by 0 bases, with 12 bases left in between. The germline V gene has CDR1 KGHSH and CDR2 LQKENI. The CDR3 contains 17 residues. CDR3 in amino acids: CASSPETGLSGANVLTF. The CDR3 DNA follows: TGTGCCAGCTCACCCGAGACTGGTCTCTCTGGGGCCAACGTCCTGACTTTC.

The chain has TRBV2 and TRBJ1-1; maybe TRBD1 (6 bases). Per the germline V gene, CDR1 is SNHLY and CDR2 is FYNNEI. The germline V and J ends were trimmed by 9 bases and 4 bases, with 15 bases remaining between them. This CDR3 is 13 amino acids long. In nucleotides, the CDR3 is TGTGCCAGGTCACAGGGAAAGGGCACTGAAGCTTTCTTT. Residues: CARSQGKGTEAFF.